This T cell receptor beta chain was captured by sequencing in a study of human T cells and chemical hapten exposure. Study-wide results and limits: Expanded TCRs made up significantly more big CDR3 similarity clusters than controls did. The study found that DPC sensitization did not change TCRs above 1 in 1000 frequency.

The sample's time point: patch test 2, 6 weeks after DPC sensitization. As to treatment: therapeutic diphenylcyclopropenone sensitization with weekly scalp DPC. Alopecia patients, 18 to 70 years old and DPC-suitable, served as donors. This clonotype was observed at least ten times. Its antigen is undetermined. V gave up 8 bases and J gave up 3 bases; unmatched junction bases: 10. Germline V CDR1 and CDR2: SEHNR, FQNEAQ (reference sequence). This CDR3 spans 16 amino acids. MiXCR, run by TCRdb on the RACE reads, gives a single entry per CDR3 protein. This table holds some 42,000 distinct CDR3 sequences, 8% to 9% found once.

The J gene is TRBJ2-1, the V gene TRBV7-9; 10 nucleotides align to TRBD2. The specimen comprised whole blood, sampled in connection with sensitization to the hapten diphenylcyclopropenone (DPC). The clonotype comes from a woman in her forties with alopecia areata. Some clones in this sample may be carry-over from other donors' samples. The CDR3 region has the DNA TGTGCCAGCTCCGGAAGCCCTAGCGGGGGCTACAATGAGCAGTTCTTC. Its translation: CASSGSPSGGYNEQFF.